These 17 T cell receptor beta chains came from one sample sequenced in a study of regulatory T cells in long-lasting Graves disease (dated by TCRdb to the early 2020s). The sample's time point label, in plain terms: newly diagnosed GD, antithyroid drugs for less than 3 months. For both TCR sequencing and RNA sequencing, RNA was extracted from PBMCs using TRIzol. Libraries came from multiplex PCR. Sequencing took place on an Illumina HiSeq 4000. To build TCR beta libraries, CDR3 regions were amplified by Arm-PCR using iRepertoire HTBI primers. TCRdb trimmed public reads at Q25 via fastp, called clones via MiXCR and kept in-frame beta chains. Each CDR3 protein appears once, grouped with its most common genes and DNA. This sample has some 600,000 distinct CDR3 sequences in its table, and about 16% of those were observed once. More than 10% of the sample is held by the ten biggest clonotypes. The same data also went into a second study, on T cells in Graves' hyperthyroidism and ophthalmopathy.

Sequenced here: peripheral blood mononuclear cells (PBMCs), sampled at new diagnosis, from a patient treated with antithyroid drugs. Receptors were obtained from a man between 18 and 35 years old with Graves disease. Donor details come from another sample of the same person, matched by shared clones.

This clonotype came up many times. This chain connects TRBV30 to TRBJ2-1, with no clear D. The CDR3 runs 13 residues. Germline V lookup: CDR1 GTSNPN, CDR2 SVGIG (reference sequence). Trimming shortened V by 0 bases and J by 5 bases, and 8 bases separated the two germline ends. CDR3 sequence: CAWSVQVDNEQFF. CDR3 nucleotides: TGTGCCTGGAGTGTACAAGTGGACAATGAGCAGTTCTTC.

This clonotype was seen ten or more times. The chain recombines TRBV2 with TRBJ2-5; 8 positions agree with TRBD1. The germline CDR1 and CDR2 sequences are SNHLY and FYNNEI. The CDR3 totals 15 residues. V gave up 6 bases and J gave up 2 bases; unmatched junction bases: 8. CDR3 nucleotide sequence: TGTGCCAGCAGGGACGGACAGGGCGGTCAAGAGACCCAGTACTTC. It yields the protein CASRDGQGGQETQYF. The whole variable domain, remainder taken from reference TRBV2 and TRBJ2-5, is EPEVTQTPSHQVTQMGQEVILRCVPISNHLYFYWYRQILGQKVEFLVSFYNNEISEKSEIFDDQFSVERPDGSNFTLKIRSTKLEDSAMYFCASRDGQGGQETQYFGPGTRLLVL.

This clonotype was seen a few times. The rearrangement uses TRBV6-5 and TRBJ2-1; tentatively, D is TRBD2 (6 bases). There are 15 residues in the CDR3. Trimming pared 0 bases from V and 7 bases from J, leaving 13 bases between. Per the germline V gene, CDR1 is MNHEY and CDR2 is SVGAGI. Here the CDR3 DNA reads TGTGCCAGCAGTTACTCGAGCCTAGCGAGTAATGAGCAGTTCTTC. Translation gives CASSYSSLASNEQFF.

This clonotype has ten or more counts. The chain combines TRBV20-1 with TRBJ2-3; 11 bases agree with TRBD2. V gave up 0 bases and J gave up 4 bases; unmatched junction bases: 9. The CDR3 has 17 residues. The germline CDR1 and CDR2 sequences are DFQATT and SNEGSKA (reference sequence). Written as DNA, the CDR3 is TGCAGTGCTAGAGATTTTACTAGCGGGAGCGCGGCAGATACGCAGTATTTT. This gives the protein CSARDFTSGSAADTQYF.

This chain links TRBV3-1 with TRBJ1-2; D uncertain. Germline V gene sequence: CDR1 LGHDT, CDR2 YNNKEL (reference sequence). The CDR3 loop spans 11 amino acids. The ends were cut back, 5 bases at V and 8 bases at J, with 9 bases in the middle. The CDR3, as DNA: TGTGCCAGCAGCTCCCTGGGGGGCTACACCTTC. It is translated as CASSSLGGYTF.

This clonotype was seen ten or more times. CDR3 protein: CASSAQGIGTEAFF. CDR3 nucleotide sequence: TGTGCCAGCAGCGCGCAGGGAATAGGCACTGAAGCTTTCTTT. The chain carries TRBV5-4 and TRBJ1-1; D might be TRBD1 (5 bases). The CDR3 runs to 14 residues. With 4 bases removed from V and 4 bases from J, the gap between germline ends came to 14 bases. The germline CDR1 and CDR2 sequences are SGHNT and YYREEE (reference sequence).

A few counts support this clonotype. The V and J genes are TRBV5-1 and TRBJ1-1; 7 nucleotides match TRBD1. Per germline, CDR1 SGHRS and CDR2 YFSETQ. The ends lost 0 bases at V and 3 bases at J; junction bases unmatched: 8. The CDR3 covers 16 residues. CDR3 sequence reads: CASSLGDRALDTEAFF. For the CDR3, the DNA is TGCGCCAGCAGCTTGGGCGACAGGGCCTTGGACACTGAAGCTTTCTTT.

This chain links TRBV5-6 with TRBJ2-7; TRBD1 matches at 9 bases. This CDR3 contains 14 residues. CDR1 is SGHDT and CDR2 is YYEEEE in the germline V gene. V shed 3 bases and J 0 bases; nucleotides not matched to a gene: 1. CDR3 DNA sequence: TGTGCCAGCAGCTGGACAGGGGACTCCTACGAGCAGTACTTC. Translated: CASSWTGDSYEQYF.

This clonotype was seen ten or more times. The rearrangement joins TRBV28 to TRBJ2-1; D is unresolved. CDR3 length: 17 amino acids. The V gene lost 5 bases and the J gene lost 2 bases, with 19 bases spanning the gap. Per the germline V gene, CDR1 is MDHEN and CDR2 is SYDVKM. This CDR3 is CASSPPLGSRAYNEQFF. The CDR3 nucleotides read TGTGCCAGCAGTCCACCCCTGGGCAGCCGAGCCTACAATGAGCAGTTCTTC.

The table lists this clonotype with a few counts. The V call is TRBV6-2 or TRBV6-3, the J call TRBJ2-1; no clear D gene. Germline loops: CDR1 MNHEY, CDR2 SVGEGT. The V end was cut by 6 bases, the J end by 12 bases, with 18 bases between. This CDR3 region has 13 residues. CDR3 amino acids: CASRKFEDPGQFF. The CDR3 DNA reads TGTGCCAGCAGGAAATTTGAGGACCCGGGGCAGTTCTTC.

The chain employs TRBV6-1 and TRBJ2-5, with TRBD2 as a possible D gene (6 bases). CDR3 size: 15 residues. The germline V gene has CDR1 MNHNS and CDR2 SASEGT. Deletions cut 6 bases from V and 3 bases from J, with 17 bases between. CDR3 protein: CASSPGLALKETQYF. CDR3 DNA sequence: TGTGCCAGCAGCCCGGGACTGGCCCTCAAAGAGACCCAGTACTTC.

In this sample, this clonotype turned up many times. V and J are TRBV20-1 and TRBJ1-1, with a possible D match to TRBD1 (6 bases). The CDR3 length is 16 residues. Germline V gene data show CDR1 as DFQATT and CDR2 as SNEGSKA (reference sequence). V lost 6 bases, J lost 5 bases, and 25 bases lay in between. The CDR3 nucleotides are TGCAGTGCCACAGATGGAAGATATCAAGGGGGGACTGAAGCTTTCTTT. Protein: CSATDGRYQGGTEAFF.

This clonotype has a count of ten or more. The chain combines TRBV6-1 with TRBJ2-5; the match to TRBD2 covers 8 bases. Germline trimming cut 5 bases from V and 0 bases from J; bases unmatched to any gene: 11. The CDR3 is made up of 17 amino acids. Germline values: CDR1 MNHNS, CDR2 SASEGT. CDR3 sequence: CASSPLVAGSDQETQYF. CDR3 nucleotide sequence: TGTGCCAGCAGTCCGCTAGTAGCGGGATCAGACCAAGAGACCCAGTACTTC.

This clonotype occurred many times. The V call is TRBV5-6, the J call TRBJ2-7, with a tentative D call TRBD1 (6 bases). The V and J ends lost 4 bases and 6 bases respectively, with 17 bases between them. CDR1 and CDR2 from the germline V gene are SGHDT and YYEEEE. The length of the CDR3 is 14 residues. CDR3 sequence reads: CASSDLVGGSEQYF. The CDR3 DNA reads TGTGCCAGCAGCGACTTGGTAGGGGGATCCGAGCAGTACTTC.

This clonotype was seen more than once but under ten times. This chain links TRBV9 with TRBJ1-1; TRBD1 matches at 11 bases. Germline CDR1 reads SGDLS; CDR2 reads YYNGEE. V dropped 3 bases and J dropped 11; count of bases not matched to a gene: 6. The CDR3 contains 13 residues. Written as DNA, the CDR3 is TGTGCCAGCAGCGACCTCGGACAGGGGGCTGCTTTCTTT. It codes for CASSDLGQGAAFF.

This chain connects TRBV7-9 to TRBJ2-6; D is perhaps TRBD1 (5 bases). CDR3 length: 17 residues. The V and J ends lost 5 bases and 1 base respectively, with 15 bases between them. CDR1 SEHNR and CDR2 FQNEAQ come from the germline V gene (reference sequence). CDR3 residues: CASSPTRTFSGANVLTF. The CDR3 coding sequence is TGTGCCAGCAGCCCAACACGGACATTTTCTGGGGCCAACGTCCTGACTTTC. Looking up the rest from reference TRBV7-9 and TRBJ2-6 gives the full variable domain: DTGVSQNPRHKITKRGQNVTFRCDPISEHNRLYWYRQTLGQGPEFLTYFQNEAQLEKSRLLSDRFSAERPKGSFSTLEIQRTEQGDSAMYLCASSPTRTFSGANVLTFGAGSRLTVL.

The chain is built from TRBV28 and TRBJ1-5; perhaps TRBD1 as D (5 bases). V was cut by 10 bases and J by 3 bases, with 16 bases left in between. The CDR3 totals 14 residues. The V gene's germline CDR1 is MDHEN and CDR2 SYDVKM. In nucleotides, the CDR3 is TGTGCCATTTGGGGGGGGATGCCCAATCAGCCCCAGCATTTT. Protein: CAIWGGMPNQPQHF.